This T cell receptor beta chain was recorded in a study of T cell responses to AZD1222 COVID-19 vaccine. Clones were read by immunoSEQ multiplex PCR, and TCRdb kept only the in-frame ones, dropping some. The sample shows some 150,000 clones, approximately 91% of them seen only once. Germline lookup yields CDR1 SGHTA and CDR2 FQGTGA. This CDR3 region has 15 residues. Trimming took off 5 bases at V and 1 base at J, with 12 bases between the two ends. The sequence derives from an adult who received the AZD1222 COVID-19 vaccine. The material was peripheral blood, obtained 28 days after the second AZD1222 dose. The chain links TRBV7-3 to TRBJ1-5; a weak D match, TRBD1 (6 bases). The CDR3, as DNA: TGTGCCAGCAGCCCCCGTGGGGGCAGCAATCAGCCCCAGCATTTT. Translating gives CASSPRGGSNQPQHF. Looking up the rest from reference TRBV7-3 and TRBJ1-5 gives the full variable domain: GAGVSQTPSNKVTEKGKYVELRCDPISGHTALYWYRQSLGQGPEFLIYFQGTGAADDSGLPNDRFFAVRPEGSVSTLKIQRTERGDSAVYLCASSPRGGSNQPQHFGDGTRLSIL.